This record concerns one T cell receptor beta chain sequence. A junction end diverges from the germline sequence, so it may reflect a read error. The sample originates from a study of tumor-infiltrating lymphocytes in primary liver carcinoma. Germline V gene sequence: CDR1 SGHKS, CDR2 YYEKEE (reference sequence). The length of the CDR3 is 17 residues. Unsorted bulk tissue (about 18-32 mg) underwent RNA and DNA co-extraction. The sampling covered five separate regions of each tumor. Starting material of approximately 500 ng total RNA yielded TCR beta cDNA via a constant-region primer. ARM-PCR, slightly modified, supplied the TCR beta libraries through three nested multiplex PCR rounds. The first two PCR rounds used TRBV1-TRBV30 primers with a Cbeta primer, roughly 10 cycles each. TCRdb reprocessed the multiplex PCR reads with MiXCR, giving one entry per CDR3 protein. Of about 64,000 distinct CDR3 sequences detected, around 64% appear once; the ten largest clones hold around 38%.

The TCR comes from a man in his forties or fifties with primary liver carcinoma and hepatitis B virus infection. Source material: liver tumor tissue from sampling region 4. Subset indicated: tumor region T4, right-lateral pole. The chain is built from TRBV5-5 and TRBJ2-6, with a possible D match to TRBD1 (5 bases). CDR3 bases: TGTGCCAGCGGCTTGGTTCCTCCCAACTCTGGGGCCAACATCCTGAGTTTC. Its protein is CASGLVPPNSGANILSF.